This T cell receptor (beta chain) stems from a study of T cells in Graves' hyperthyroidism and ophthalmopathy. Study results and limitations: It was a median about 6 months before onset that the model predicted ophthalmopathy. Expanded thyroid clonotypes (above 0.001) were mostly also found in blood.

Uncontrolled infection, other autoimmune disease, pregnancy or lactation barred patients from enrollment. Diagnoses used clinical symptoms, serum thyroxine and TRAb, thyroid ultrasound and orbital computed tomography. TCR beta CDR3 regions were amplified from RNA. Researchers ran a first-round RT-PCR on the TCR CDR3 using the HTBI primer set. TCRdb re-called the multiplex PCR reads through MiXCR, storing one row per CDR3 protein. The top ten clones hold under 3.5% of a sample with roughly 650,000 distinct CDR3 sequences, around 16% of them seen once. The V and J ends lost 5 bases and 5 bases, in that order; junction bases with no gene match: 10. The CDR3 totals 16 residues. The germline V gene has CDR1 SGHVS and CDR2 FNYEAQ. A word on this clonotype: Antigen specificity is unknown.

Sequencing was performed on blood. The TCR comes from a woman in her forties with Graves' ophthalmopathy. The chain links TRBV7-6 to TRBJ2-2; TRBD2 aligns across 8 bases. The CDR3 protein is CASSGSGLGRTGELFF. In DNA form, the CDR3 reads TGTGCCAGCAGCGGATCGGGACTAGGGAGAACCGGGGAGCTGTTTTTT.